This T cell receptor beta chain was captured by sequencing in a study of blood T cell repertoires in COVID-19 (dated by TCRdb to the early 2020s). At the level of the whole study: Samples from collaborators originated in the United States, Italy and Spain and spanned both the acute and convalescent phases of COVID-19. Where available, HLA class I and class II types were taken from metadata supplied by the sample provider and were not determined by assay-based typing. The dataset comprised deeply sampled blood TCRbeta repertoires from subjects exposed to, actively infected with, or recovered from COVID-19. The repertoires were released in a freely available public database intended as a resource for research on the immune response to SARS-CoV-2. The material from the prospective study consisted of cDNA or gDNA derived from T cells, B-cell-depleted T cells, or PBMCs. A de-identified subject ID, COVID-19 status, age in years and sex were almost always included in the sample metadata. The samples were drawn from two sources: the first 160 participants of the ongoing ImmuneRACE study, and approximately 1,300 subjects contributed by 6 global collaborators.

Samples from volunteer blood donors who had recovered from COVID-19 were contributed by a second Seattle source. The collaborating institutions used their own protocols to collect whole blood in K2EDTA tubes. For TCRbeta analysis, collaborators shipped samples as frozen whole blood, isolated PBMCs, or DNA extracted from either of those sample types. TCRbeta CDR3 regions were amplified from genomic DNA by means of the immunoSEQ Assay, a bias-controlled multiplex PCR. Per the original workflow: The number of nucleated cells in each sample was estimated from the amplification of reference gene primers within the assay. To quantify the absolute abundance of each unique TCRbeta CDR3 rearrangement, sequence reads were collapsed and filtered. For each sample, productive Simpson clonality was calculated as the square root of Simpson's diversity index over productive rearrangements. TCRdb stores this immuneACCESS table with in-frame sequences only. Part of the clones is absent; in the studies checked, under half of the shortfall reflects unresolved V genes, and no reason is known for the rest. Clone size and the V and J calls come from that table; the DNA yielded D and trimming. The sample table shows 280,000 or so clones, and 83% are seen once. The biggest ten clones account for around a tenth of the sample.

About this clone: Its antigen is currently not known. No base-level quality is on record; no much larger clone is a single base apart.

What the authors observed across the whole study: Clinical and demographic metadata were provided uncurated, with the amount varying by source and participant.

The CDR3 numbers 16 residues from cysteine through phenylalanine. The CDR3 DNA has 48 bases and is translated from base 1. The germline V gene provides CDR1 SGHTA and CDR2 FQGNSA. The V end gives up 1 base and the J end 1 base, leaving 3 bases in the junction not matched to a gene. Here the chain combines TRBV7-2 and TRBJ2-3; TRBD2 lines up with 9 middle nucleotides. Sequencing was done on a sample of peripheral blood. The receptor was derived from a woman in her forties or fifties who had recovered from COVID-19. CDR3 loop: CASSLVSSGGTDTQYF. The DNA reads TGTGCCAGCAGCTTAGTTTCTAGCGGGGGCACAGATACGCAGTATTTT.